Included here is one TCR beta chain sequence, with context. Its antigen is unknown. The sample is drawn from a study of CD8+CD57+ T cells in acquired aplastic anemia. Study-wide points: Comparison of patients with controls identified almost 30 shared CD8+ CDR3 sequences. Patients carried CD8+CD57+ cells that were less diverse than their total CD4+ and CD8+ pools.

Germline loops: CDR1 LNHDA, CDR2 SQIVND (reference sequence). Trimming cost V 5 bases and J 2 bases; bases outside gene matches: 6. The CDR3 length is 15 residues. The use of genomic DNA as template underpinned the TCR beta VDJ and CDR3 profiling. TCRdb reanalysed the reads using MiXCR and keeps one entry per CDR3 protein. The repertoire holds 15,000 to 20,000 distinct CDR3 sequences, under 40% seen once, with 65% to 90% in the top ten. By flow cytometry, patients selected for sequencing had shown an expansion of CD8+CD57+ cells. Diagnosis of severe acquired aplastic anemia applied to all patients. The V gene is TRBV19, the J gene TRBJ2-7, with TRBD1 identical over 10 bases. This clonotype originated in a human donor with aplastic anemia. What was sequenced was CD8+CD57+ T cells sorted from PBMCs. Described subset: bead-enriched CD8+CD57+ effector memory T cells from SAA patients. CDR3 DNA sequence: TGTGCCAGTAGTGCCCGGGACAGGGGTCCCTACGAGCAGTACTTC. The encoded protein is CASSARDRGPYEQYF.